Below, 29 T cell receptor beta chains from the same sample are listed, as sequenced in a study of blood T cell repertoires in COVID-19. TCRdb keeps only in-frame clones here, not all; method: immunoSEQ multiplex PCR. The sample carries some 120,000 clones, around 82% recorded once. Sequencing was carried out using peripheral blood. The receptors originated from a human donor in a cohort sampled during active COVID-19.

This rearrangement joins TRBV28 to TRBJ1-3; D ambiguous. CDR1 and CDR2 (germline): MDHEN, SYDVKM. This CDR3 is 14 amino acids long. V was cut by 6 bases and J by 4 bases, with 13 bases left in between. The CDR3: CASSPTLHGNTIYF. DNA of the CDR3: TGTGCCAGCAGCCCCACACTACACGGAAACACCATATATTTT. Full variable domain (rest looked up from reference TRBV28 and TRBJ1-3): DVKVTQSSRYLVKRTGEKVFLECVQDMDHENMFWYRQDPGLGLRLIYFSYDVKMKEKGDIPEGYSVSREKKERFSLILESASTNQTSMYLCASSPTLHGNTIYFGEGSWLTVV.

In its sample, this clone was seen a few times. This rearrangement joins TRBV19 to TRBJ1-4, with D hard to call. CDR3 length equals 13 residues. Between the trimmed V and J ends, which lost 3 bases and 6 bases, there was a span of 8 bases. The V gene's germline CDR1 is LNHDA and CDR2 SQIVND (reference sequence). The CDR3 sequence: CASSISGYEKLFF. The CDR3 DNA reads TGTGCCAGTAGTATCTCGGGATATGAAAAACTGTTTTTT.

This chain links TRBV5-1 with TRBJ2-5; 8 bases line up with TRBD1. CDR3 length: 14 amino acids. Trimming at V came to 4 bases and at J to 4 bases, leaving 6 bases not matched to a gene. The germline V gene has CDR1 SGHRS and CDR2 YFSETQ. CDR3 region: CASSGSGTGETQYF. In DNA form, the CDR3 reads TGCGCCAGCAGCGGCTCCGGGACAGGAGAGACCCAGTACTTC.

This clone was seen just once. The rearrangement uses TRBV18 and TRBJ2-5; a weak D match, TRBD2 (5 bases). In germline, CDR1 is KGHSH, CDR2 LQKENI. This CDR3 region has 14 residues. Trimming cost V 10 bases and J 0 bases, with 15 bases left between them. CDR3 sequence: CATTSGDYQETQYF. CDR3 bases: TGTGCCACGACGTCCGGGGATTACCAAGAGACCCAGTACTTC.

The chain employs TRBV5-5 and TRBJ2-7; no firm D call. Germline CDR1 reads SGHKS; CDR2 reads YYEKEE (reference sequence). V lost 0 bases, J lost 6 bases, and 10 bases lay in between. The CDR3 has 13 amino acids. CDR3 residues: CASSLGAPLEQYF. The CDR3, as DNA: TGTGCCAGCAGCTTGGGGGCCCCCCTCGAGCAGTACTTC. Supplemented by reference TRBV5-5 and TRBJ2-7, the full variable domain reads DAGVTQSPTHLIKTRGQQVTLRCSPISGHKSVSWYQQVLGQGPQFIFQYYEKEERGRGNFPDRFSARQFPNYSSELNVNALLLGDSALYLCASSLGAPLEQYFGPGTRLTVT.

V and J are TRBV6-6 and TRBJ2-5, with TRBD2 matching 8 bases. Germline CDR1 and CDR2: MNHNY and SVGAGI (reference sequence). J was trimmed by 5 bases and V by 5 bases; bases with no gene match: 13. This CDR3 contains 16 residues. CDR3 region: CASSRRGGGTMETQYF. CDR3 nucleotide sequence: TGTGCCAGCAGTCGAAGGGGCGGGGGGACAATGGAGACCCAGTACTTC.

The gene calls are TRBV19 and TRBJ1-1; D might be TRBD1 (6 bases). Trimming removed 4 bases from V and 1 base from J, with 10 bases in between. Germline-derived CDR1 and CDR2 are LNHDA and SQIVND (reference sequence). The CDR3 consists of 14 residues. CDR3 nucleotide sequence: TGTGCCAGTAGTAGGGGGGGGGCGAACACTGAAGCTTTCTTT. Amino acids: CASSRGGANTEAFF. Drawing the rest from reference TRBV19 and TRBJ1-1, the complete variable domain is DGGITQSPKYLFRKEGQNVTLSCEQNLNHDAMYWYRQDPGQGLRLIYYSQIVNDFQKGDIAEGYSVSREKKESFPLTVTSAQKNPTAFYLCASSRGGANTEAFFGQGTRLTVV.

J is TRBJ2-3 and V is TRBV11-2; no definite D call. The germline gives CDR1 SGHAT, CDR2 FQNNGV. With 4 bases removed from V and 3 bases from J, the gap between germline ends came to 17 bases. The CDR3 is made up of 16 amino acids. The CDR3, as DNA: TGTGCCAGCAGCTACGATTTGCCCTTAGCAACAGATACGCAGTATTTT. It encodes CASSYDLPLATDTQYF.

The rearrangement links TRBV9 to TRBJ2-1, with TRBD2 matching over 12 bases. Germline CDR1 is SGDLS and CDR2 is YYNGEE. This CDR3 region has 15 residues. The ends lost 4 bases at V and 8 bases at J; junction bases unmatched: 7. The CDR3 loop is CASSLLAGGQYEQFF. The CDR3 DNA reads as TGTGCCAGCAGCCTTCTAGCGGGGGGGCAATATGAGCAGTTCTTC.

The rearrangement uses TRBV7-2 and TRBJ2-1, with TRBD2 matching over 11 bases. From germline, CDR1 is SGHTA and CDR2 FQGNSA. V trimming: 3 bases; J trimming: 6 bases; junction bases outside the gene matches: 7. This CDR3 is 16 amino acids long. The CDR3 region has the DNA TGTGCCAGCAGCTTGTCTACGGGACTAGCGGCCAATGAGCAGTTCTTC. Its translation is CASSLSTGLAANEQFF.

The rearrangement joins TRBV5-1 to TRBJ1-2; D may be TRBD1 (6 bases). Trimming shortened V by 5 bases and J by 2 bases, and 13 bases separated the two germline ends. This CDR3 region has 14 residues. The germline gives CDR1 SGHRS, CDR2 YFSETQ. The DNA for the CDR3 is TGCGCCAGCAGTCCGGACAGTGAGAACTATGGCTACACCTTC. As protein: CASSPDSENYGYTF.

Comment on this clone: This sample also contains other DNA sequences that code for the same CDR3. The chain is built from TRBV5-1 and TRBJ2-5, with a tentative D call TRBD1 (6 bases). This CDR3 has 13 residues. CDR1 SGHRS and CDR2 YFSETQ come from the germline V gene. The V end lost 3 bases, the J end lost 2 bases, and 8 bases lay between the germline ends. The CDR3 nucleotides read TGCGCCAGCAGCTCACAGGGTCAAGAGACCCAGTACTTC. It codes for CASSSQGQETQYF.

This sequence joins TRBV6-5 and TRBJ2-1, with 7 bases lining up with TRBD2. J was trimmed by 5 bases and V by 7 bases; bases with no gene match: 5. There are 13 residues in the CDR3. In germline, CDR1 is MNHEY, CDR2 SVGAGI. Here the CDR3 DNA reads TGTGCCAGCACGGGAGGTTTCAACAATGAGCAGTTCTTC. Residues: CASTGGFNNEQFF.

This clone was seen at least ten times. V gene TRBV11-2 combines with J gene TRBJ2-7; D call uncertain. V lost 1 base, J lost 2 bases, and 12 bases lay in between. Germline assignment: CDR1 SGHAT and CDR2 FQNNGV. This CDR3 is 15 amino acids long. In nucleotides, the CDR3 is TGTGCCAGCAGCTTAGGGGCTGTGAACCCCTACGAGCAGTACTTC. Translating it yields CASSLGAVNPYEQYF.

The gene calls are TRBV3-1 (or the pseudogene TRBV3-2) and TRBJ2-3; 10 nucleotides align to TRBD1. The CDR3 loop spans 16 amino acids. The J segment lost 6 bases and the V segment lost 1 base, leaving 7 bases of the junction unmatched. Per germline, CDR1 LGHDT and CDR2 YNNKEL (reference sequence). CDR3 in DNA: TGTGCCAGCAGCCAAGGGCCCGGGACAGGGGCCGATACGCAGTATTTT. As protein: CASSQGPGTGADTQYF.

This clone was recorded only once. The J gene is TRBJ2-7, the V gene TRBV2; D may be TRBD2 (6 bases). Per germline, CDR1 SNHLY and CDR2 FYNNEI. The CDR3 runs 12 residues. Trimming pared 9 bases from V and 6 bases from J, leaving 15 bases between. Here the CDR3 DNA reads TGTGCCAGTCGTGGGGAGGAGAGCGAGCAGTACTTC. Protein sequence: CASRGEESEQYF.

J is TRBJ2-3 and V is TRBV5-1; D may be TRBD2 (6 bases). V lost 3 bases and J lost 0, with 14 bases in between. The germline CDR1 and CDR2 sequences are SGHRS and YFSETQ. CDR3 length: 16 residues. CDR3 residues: CASSSAAGLSTDTQYF. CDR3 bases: TGCGCCAGCAGCTCAGCCGCGGGACTTAGCACAGATACGCAGTATTTT. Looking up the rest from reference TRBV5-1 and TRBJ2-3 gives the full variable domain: KAGVTQTPRYLIKTRGQQVTLSCSPISGHRSVSWYQQTPGQGLQFLFEYFSETQRNKGNFPGRFSGRQFSNSRSEMNVSTLELGDSALYLCASSSAAGLSTDTQYFGPGTRLTVL.

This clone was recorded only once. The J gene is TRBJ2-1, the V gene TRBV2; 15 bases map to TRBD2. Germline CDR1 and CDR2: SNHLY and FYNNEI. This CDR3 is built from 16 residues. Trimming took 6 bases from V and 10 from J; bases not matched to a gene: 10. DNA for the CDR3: TGTGCCAGCAGCACCAGGACTAGCGGGGGGGCCCGAGAGCAGTTCTTC. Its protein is CASSTRTSGGAREQFF.

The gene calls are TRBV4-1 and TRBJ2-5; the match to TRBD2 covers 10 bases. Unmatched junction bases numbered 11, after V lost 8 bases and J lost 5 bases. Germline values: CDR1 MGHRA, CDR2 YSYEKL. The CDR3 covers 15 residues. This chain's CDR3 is CASRSGGAGRETQYF. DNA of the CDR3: TGCGCCAGCCGGAGCGGGGGGGCGGGCAGGGAGACCCAGTACTTC.

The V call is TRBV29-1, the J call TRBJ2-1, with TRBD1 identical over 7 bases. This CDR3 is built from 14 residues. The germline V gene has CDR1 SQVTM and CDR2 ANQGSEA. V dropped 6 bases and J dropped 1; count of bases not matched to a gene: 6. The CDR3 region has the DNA TGCAGCGTAGCCGACAGGGCTTCCTACAATGAGCAGTTCTTC. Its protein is CSVADRASYNEQFF.

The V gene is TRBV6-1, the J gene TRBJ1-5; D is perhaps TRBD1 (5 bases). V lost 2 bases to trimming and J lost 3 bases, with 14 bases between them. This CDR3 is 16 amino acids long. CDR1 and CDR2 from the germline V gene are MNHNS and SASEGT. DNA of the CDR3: TGTGCCAGCAGTGAATATGCCAGGGCTCACAATCAGCCCCAGCATTTT. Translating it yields CASSEYARAHNQPQHF.

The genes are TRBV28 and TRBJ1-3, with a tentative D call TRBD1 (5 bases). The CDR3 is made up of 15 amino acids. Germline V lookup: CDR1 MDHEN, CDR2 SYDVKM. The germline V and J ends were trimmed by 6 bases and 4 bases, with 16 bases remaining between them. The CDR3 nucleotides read TGTGCCAGCAGCCCCCGTGGGGGGAGCGGAAACACCATATATTTT. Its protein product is CASSPRGGSGNTIYF. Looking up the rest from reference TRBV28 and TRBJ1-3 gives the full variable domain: DVKVTQSSRYLVKRTGEKVFLECVQDMDHENMFWYRQDPGLGLRLIYFSYDVKMKEKGDIPEGYSVSREKKERFSLILESASTNQTSMYLCASSPRGGSGNTIYFGEGSWLTVV.

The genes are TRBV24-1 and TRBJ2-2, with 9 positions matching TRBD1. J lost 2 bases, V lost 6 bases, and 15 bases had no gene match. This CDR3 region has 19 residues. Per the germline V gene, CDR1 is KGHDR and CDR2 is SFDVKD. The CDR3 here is CATSCLKRDREKNTGELFF. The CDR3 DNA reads TGTGCCACCAGTTGCCTTAAACGGGACAGGGAAAAAAACACCGGGGAGCTGTTTTTT.

The CDR3: CAASSVGDNQPQHF. CDR3 sequence (DNA): TGTGCCGCCAGCTCGGTCGGGGACAATCAGCCCCAGCATTTT. V usage is TRBV10-3 and J usage is TRBJ1-5; D remains unclear. Trimming stripped 11 bases from V and 3 bases from J, with 17 bases between. The CDR3 has 14 residues. Germline V gene sequence: CDR1 ENHRY, CDR2 SYGVKD.

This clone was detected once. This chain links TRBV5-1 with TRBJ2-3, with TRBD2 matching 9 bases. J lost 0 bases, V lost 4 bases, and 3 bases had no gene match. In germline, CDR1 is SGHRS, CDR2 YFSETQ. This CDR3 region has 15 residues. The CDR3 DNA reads TGCGCCAGCAGCGTGACTAGCGGCAGCACAGATACGCAGTATTTT. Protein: CASSVTSGSTDTQYF. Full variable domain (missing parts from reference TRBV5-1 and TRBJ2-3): KAGVTQTPRYLIKTRGQQVTLSCSPISGHRSVSWYQQTPGQGLQFLFEYFSETQRNKGNFPGRFSGRQFSNSRSEMNVSTLELGDSALYLCASSVTSGSTDTQYFGPGTRLTVL.

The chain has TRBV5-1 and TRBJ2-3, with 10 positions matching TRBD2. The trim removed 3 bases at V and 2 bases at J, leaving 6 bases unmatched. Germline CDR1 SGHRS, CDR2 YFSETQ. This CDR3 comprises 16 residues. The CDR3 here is CASSSSSGGVTDTQYF. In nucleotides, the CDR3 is TGCGCCAGCAGCTCCTCAAGCGGGGGGGTCACAGATACGCAGTATTTT. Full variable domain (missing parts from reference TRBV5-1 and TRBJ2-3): KAGVTQTPRYLIKTRGQQVTLSCSPISGHRSVSWYQQTPGQGLQFLFEYFSETQRNKGNFPGRFSGRQFSNSRSEMNVSTLELGDSALYLCASSSSSGGVTDTQYFGPGTRLTVL.

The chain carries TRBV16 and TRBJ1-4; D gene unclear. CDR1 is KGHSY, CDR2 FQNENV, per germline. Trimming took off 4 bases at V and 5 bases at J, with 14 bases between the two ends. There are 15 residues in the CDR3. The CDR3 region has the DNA TGTGCCAGCAGCCCGGGTCCCTCCCTCAATGAAAAACTGTTTTTT. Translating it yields CASSPGPSLNEKLFF.

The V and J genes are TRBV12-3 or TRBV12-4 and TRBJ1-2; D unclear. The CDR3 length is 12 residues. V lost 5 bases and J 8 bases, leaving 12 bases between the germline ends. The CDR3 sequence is CASSTSLGGYTF. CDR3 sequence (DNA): TGTGCCAGCAGTACCAGTCTGGGCGGCTACACCTTC.

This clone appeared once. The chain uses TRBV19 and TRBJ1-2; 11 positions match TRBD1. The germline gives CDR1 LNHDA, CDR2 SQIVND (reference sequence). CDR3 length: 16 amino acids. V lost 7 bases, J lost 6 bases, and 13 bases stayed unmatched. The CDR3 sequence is CASTPPLGQGVDGYTF. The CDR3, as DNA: TGTGCCAGTACCCCTCCATTGGGACAGGGGGTGGATGGCTACACCTTC.